This TCR beta chain was profiled in a study of blood T cells in healthy people across ages. This clonotype was counted between two and nine times. What it binds is not known. CDR1 is SGHDN, CDR2 FVKESK, per germline. The J segment lost 5 bases and the V segment lost 4 bases, leaving 7 bases of the junction unmatched. The CDR3 has 14 amino acids. Findings of the study overall: Diversity was higher, and naive CD4+ cells more numerous, in long-lived donors than in aged donors. A strong correlation was seen between TCR beta diversity and naive T cell percentage. Any conclusive comparison of naive versus antigen-experienced cells was prevented by using unsorted PBMCs.

Primers used in a second PCR of about 6 to 11 cycles were a sample-barcoded 5' primer and a J-beta primer mix. A template-switch adaptor that had 12 random nucleotides put a tag on each cDNA molecule. Each CDR3 protein gets one entry after TCRdb re-called the 5' RACE reads with MiXCR. The table shows some 900,000 distinct CDR3 sequences, with 45% to 50% occurring only once. The origin of this receptor is a young man in good health. V gene TRBV14 combines with J gene TRBJ2-7; 8 nucleotides line up with TRBD2. The specimen sequenced was blood. The CDR3 DNA is TGTGCCAGCAGCCCACTCGGGGGGGATCACGAGCAGTACTTC. It translates to CASSPLGGDHEQYF.